This T cell receptor (beta chain) was documented in a study of post-analysis software for immune sequencing data. On the study more broadly: In terms of disease course, relapsing-remitting, secondary progressive and progressive-relapsing multiple sclerosis were included. General study results and limits: Pronounced co-clustering by F measure was evident among identically batched samples. Five or six TRBV segments were more frequent in patients than controls; TRBV5-6, TRBV5-1 and TRBV20-1 belonged to this group.

The CDR3 contains 16 residues. The germline V gene encodes CDR1 LNHNV and CDR2 YYDKDF (reference sequence). The V end lost 0 bases, the J end lost 1 base, and 12 bases lay between the germline ends. Prepared libraries of TCR beta cDNA carried unique molecular identifiers. Between roughly 0.9 and 11 million T cells gave rise to 450,000 to 650,000 cDNA molecules. TCRdb analysed the PCR reads with MiXCR anew, one entry per CDR3 protein. This sample has approximately 770,000 distinct CDR3 sequences; 46% occur once, and the top ten carry approximately 5%. A few counts support this clonotype. Its cognate antigen is unknown.

The sequence came from a girl aged 10-17 years with multiple sclerosis. J is TRBJ1-1 and V is TRBV15; no reliable D call. Sequenced input: blood. The CDR3 sequence: CATSRDPWAQNTEAFF. The CDR3 coding sequence is TGTGCCACCAGCAGAGATCCTTGGGCCCAGAACACTGAAGCTTTCTTT.